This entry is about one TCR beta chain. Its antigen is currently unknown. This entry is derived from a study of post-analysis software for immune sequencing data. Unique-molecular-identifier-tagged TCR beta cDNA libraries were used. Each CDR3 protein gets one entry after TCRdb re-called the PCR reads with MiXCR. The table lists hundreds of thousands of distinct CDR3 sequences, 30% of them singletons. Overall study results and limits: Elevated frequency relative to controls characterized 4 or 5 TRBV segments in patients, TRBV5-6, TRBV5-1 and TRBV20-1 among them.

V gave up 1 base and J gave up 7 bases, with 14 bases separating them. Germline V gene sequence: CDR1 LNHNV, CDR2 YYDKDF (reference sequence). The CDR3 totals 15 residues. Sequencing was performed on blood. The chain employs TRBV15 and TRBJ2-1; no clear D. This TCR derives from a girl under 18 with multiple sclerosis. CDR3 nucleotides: TGTGCCACCAGCAGAGTCACAGATCCACTGAATGAGCAGTTCTTC. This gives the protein CATSRVTDPLNEQFF.